This record looks at one T cell receptor beta chain sequence and its context. Antigen unknown. A much larger clone lies one base from this, so it may be a read error. This sample stems from a study of shared clonotypes between healthy human individuals. For the study at large: Per donor, CD8 memory used one plate, CD8 naive used two, CD4 memory used three and CD4 naive used three.

TCRdb's table, derived via immunoSEQ multiplex PCR, lists solely in-frame clones and lacks some. Among about 990,000 clones, around three quarters were seen once, and the ten largest hold roughly 0.65%. A CD45RA+ naive subset and a CD45RA-negative memory subset were split from CD4+ cells. Study-level results: Limitation of the genetic and exposure-history diversity represented came from the few donors. Sorted-subset sequencing, rarefaction showed, was incomplete despite large depth.

The source is a man between 18 and 29 years old in good health. Some clones in this sample may be carry-over from other donors' samples. Sequencing input: memory CD4+ T cells from PBMCs. Subset: CD45RA-negative fraction.

The CDR3 nucleotides read TGTGCCAGCAGCTGGAGCTCCTACAATGAGCAGTTCTTC. Translated, it gives CASSWSSYNEQFF. The rearrangement joins TRBV14 to TRBJ2-1; D gene ambiguous. Trimming removed 5 bases from V and 0 bases from J, with 5 bases in between. Germline V CDR1 and CDR2: SGHDN, FVKESK. The CDR3 runs 13 residues.